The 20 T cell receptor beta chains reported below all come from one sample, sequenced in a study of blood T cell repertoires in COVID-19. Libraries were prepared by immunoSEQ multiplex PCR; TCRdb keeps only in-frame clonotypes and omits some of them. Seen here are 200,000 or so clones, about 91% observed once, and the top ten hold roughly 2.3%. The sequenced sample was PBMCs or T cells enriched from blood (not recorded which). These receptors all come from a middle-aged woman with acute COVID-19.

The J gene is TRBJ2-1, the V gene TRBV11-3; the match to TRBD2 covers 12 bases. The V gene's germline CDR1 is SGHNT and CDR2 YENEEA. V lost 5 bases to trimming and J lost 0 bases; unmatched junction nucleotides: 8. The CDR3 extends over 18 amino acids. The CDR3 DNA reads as TGTGCCAGCAGCCCCGGGACTAGCGGGCTTAGCTCCTACAATGAGCAGTTCTTC. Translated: CASSPGTSGLSSYNEQFF.

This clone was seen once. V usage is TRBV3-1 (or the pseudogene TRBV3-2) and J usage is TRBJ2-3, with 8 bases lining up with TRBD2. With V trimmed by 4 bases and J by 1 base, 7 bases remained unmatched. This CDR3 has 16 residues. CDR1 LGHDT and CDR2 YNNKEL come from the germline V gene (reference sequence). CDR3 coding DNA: TGTGCCAGCAGCCGAACTTCAGCGGGGGGCACAGATACGCAGTATTTT. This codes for CASSRTSAGGTDTQYF.

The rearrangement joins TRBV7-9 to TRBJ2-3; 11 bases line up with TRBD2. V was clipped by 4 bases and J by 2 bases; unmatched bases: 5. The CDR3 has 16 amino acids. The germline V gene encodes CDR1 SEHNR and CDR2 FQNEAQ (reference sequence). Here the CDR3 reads CASSYFSGGATDTQYF. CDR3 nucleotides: TGTGCCAGCAGCTATTTTAGCGGGGGGGCCACAGATACGCAGTATTTT.

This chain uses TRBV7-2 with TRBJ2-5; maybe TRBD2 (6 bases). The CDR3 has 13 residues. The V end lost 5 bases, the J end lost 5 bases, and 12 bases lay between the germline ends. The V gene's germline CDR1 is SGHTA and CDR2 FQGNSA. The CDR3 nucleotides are TGTGCCAGCAGCCGGGGAGGACGGGAGACCCAGTACTTC. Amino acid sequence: CASSRGGRETQYF. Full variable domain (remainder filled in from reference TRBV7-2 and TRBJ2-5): GAGVSQSPSNKVTEKGKDVELRCDPISGHTALYWYRQSLGQGLEFLIYFQGNSAPDKSGLPSDRFSAERTGGSVSTLTIQRTQQEDSAVYLCASSRGGRETQYFGPGTRLLVL.

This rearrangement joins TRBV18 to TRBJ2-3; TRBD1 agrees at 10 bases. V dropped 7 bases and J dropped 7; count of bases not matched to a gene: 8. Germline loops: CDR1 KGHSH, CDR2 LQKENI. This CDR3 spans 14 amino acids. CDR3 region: CASLGDRGPNTQYF. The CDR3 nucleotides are TGTGCCAGCTTGGGGGACAGGGGCCCCAATACGCAGTATTTT.

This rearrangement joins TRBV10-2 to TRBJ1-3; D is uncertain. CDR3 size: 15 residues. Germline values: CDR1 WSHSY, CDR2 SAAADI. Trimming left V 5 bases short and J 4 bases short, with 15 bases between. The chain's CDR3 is CASSSSQINGNTIYF. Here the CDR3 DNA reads TGCGCCAGCAGTTCCTCACAGATAAACGGAAACACCATATATTTT.

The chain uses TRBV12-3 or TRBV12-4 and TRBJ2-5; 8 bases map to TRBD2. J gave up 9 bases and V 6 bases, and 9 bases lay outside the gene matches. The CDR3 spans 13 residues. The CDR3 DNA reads TGTGCCAGCAGCTTGGGACTCGGGAGGGCCCAGTACTTC. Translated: CASSLGLGRAQYF.

The CDR3 nucleotides are TGTGCCAGCAGCCTCTATGGCTACACCTTC. As protein: CASSLYGYTF. The chain employs TRBV11-3 and TRBJ1-2; D gene ambiguous. Germline V gene sequence: CDR1 SGHNT, CDR2 YENEEA. V was trimmed by 5 bases and J by 4 bases, leaving 2 bases between them. This CDR3 comprises 10 residues.

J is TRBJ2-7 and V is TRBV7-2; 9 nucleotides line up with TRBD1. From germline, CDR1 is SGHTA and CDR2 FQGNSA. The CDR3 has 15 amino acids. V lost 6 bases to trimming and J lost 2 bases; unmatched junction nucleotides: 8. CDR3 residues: CASSQTGTGPYEQYV. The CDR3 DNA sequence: TGTGCCAGCAGTCAAACCGGGACAGGGCCCTACGAGCAGTACGTC.

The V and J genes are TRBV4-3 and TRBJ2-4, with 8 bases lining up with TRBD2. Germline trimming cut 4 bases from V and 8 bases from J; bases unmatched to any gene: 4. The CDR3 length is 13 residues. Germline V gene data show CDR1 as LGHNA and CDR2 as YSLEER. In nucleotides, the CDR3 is TGCGCCAGCAGCCCGGGGGGGCCAGACATTCAGTACTTC. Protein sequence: CASSPGGPDIQYF.

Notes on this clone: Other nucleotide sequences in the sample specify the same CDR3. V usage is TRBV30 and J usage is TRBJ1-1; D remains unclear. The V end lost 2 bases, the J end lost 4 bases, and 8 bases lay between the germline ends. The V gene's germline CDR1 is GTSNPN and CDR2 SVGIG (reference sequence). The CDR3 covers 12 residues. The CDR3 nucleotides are TGTGCCTGGAGTCTGGGCCGCACTGAAGCTTTCTTT. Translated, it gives CAWSLGRTEAFF.

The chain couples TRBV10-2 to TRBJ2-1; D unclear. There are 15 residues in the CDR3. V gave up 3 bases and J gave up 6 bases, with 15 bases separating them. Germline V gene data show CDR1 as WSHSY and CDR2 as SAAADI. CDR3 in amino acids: CASSEAPVSFNEQFF. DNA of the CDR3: TGCGCCAGCAGTGAAGCCCCGGTGTCGTTCAATGAGCAGTTCTTC.

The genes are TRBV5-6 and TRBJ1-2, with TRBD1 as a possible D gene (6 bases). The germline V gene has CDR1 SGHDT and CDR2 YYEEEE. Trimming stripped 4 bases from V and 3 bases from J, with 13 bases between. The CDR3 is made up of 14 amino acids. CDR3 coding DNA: TGTGCCAGCAGCCCCGGACAGTCCGACTATGGCTACACCTTC. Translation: CASSPGQSDYGYTF.

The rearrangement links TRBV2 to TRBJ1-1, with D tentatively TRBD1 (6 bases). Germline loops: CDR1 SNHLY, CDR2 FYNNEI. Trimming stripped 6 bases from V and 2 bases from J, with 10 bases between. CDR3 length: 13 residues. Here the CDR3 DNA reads TGTGCCAGCAGAGGGGGTTCAAACACTGAAGCTTTCTTT. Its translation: CASRGGSNTEAFF.

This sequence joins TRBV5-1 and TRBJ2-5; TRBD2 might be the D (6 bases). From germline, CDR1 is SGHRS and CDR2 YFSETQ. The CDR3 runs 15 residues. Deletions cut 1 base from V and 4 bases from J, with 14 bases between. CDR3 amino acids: CASSLHSGWGETQYF. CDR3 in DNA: TGCGCCAGCAGCTTGCATAGCGGTTGGGGAGAGACCCAGTACTTC.

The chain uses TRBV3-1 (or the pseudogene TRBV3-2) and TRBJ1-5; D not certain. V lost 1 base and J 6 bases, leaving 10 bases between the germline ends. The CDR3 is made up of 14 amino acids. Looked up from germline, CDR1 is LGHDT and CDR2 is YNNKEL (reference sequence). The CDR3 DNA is TGTGCCAGCAGCCAAGGTCAGGTTAGTCAGCCCCAGCATTTT. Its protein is CASSQGQVSQPQHF.

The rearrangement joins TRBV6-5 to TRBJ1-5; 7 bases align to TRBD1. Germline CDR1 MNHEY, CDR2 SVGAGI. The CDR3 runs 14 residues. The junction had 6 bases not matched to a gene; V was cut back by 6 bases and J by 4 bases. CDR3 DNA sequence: TGTGCCAGCAGACGTACAGGGGCAAATCAGCCCCAGCATTTT. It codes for CASRRTGANQPQHF.

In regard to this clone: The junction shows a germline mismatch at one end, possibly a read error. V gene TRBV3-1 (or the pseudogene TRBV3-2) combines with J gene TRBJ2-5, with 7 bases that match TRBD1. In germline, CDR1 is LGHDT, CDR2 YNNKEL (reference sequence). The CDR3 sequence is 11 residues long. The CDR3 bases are TGTGCCAGCAGCCGAGAAAGGGGGCAGCACTTC. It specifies CASSRERGQHF.

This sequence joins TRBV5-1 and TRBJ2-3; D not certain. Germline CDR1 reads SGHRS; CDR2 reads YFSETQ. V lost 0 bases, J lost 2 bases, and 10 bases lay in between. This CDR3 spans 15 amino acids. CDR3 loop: CASSLAQASTDTQYF. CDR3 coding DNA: TGCGCCAGCAGCTTGGCCCAAGCATCCACAGATACGCAGTATTTT.

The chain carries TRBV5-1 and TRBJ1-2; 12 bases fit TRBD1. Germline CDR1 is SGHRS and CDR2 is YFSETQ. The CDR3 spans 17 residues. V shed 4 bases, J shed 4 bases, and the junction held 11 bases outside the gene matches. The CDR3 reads CASSHVPGQGAGYGYTF. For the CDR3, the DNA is TGCGCCAGCAGCCATGTCCCGGGACAGGGGGCGGGCTATGGCTACACCTTC. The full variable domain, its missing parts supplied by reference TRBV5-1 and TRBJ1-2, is KAGVTQTPRYLIKTRGQQVTLSCSPISGHRSVSWYQQTPGQGLQFLFEYFSETQRNKGNFPGRFSGRQFSNSRSEMNVSTLELGDSALYLCASSHVPGQGAGYGYTFGSGTRLTVV.